This TCR beta chain was sequenced during a study of blood T cell repertoires in COVID-19. Study-level information: Italy, Spain and the United States were the sources of the convalescent and acute COVID-19 samples. Sources were T cells, B-cell-depleted T cells, or PBMCs; the material itself was cDNA or gDNA.

Source study methods: The authors estimated nucleated cell counts from reference gene primer amplification. Here immunoSEQ multiplex PCR was the method, and the copy in TCRdb shows in-frame clones only, minus some. The DNA gave D and trimming, while V, J and clone size come from that table. The sample lists 19,000 or so clones; around nine tenths were seen once. The specimen was peripheral blood. The TCR originated in a man between 35 and 55 years old with active COVID-19.

DNA for the CDR3: TGTGCCAGTAGACAGGGTGCAACTAATGAAAAACTGTTTTTT. It yields the protein CASRQGATNEKLFF. The rearrangement links TRBV19 to TRBJ1-4, with D perhaps matching TRBD1 (6 bases). This CDR3 is 14 amino acids long. The V gene lost 6 bases and the J gene lost 0 bases, with 8 bases spanning the gap. Germline loops: CDR1 LNHDA, CDR2 SQIVND (reference sequence).